What follows are 10 T cell receptor beta chains derived from one specimen sequenced in a study of T cell repertoires in cytomegalovirus infection. TCRdb used MiXCR to reprocess the reads, holding one entry per CDR3 protein. The data show 170,000 or so distinct CDR3 sequences, with 13% to 15% seen just once and around 27% held by the top ten. Sequencing was performed on PBMCs. These receptors were obtained from a human donor in good health (CMV status not recorded). Some clones in this sample may be carry-over from other donors' samples.

The rearrangement links TRBV25-1 to TRBJ1-6, with a tentative D call TRBD1 (5 bases). Germline V gene data show CDR1 as MGHDK and CDR2 as SYGVNS. This CDR3 is built from 14 residues. The germline V and J ends were trimmed by 0 bases and 7 bases, with 7 bases remaining between them. The CDR3 spells CASSEYGGNSPLHF. The CDR3 bases are TGTGCCAGCAGTGAATATGGGGGAAATTCACCCCTCCACTTT.

This sequence joins TRBV4-3 and TRBJ2-1, with 10 bases lining up with TRBD2. CDR3 size: 15 residues. V trimming: 2 bases; J trimming: 9 bases; junction bases outside the gene matches: 7. Germline CDR1 and CDR2: LGHNA and YSLEER. CDR3 in amino acids: CASSQLAGGPGEQFF. CDR3 DNA sequence: TGCGCCAGCAGCCAATTAGCGGGAGGCCCAGGTGAGCAGTTCTTC.

This clonotype has a count of ten or more. The rearrangement uses TRBV7-2 and TRBJ2-2, with TRBD1 matching 10 bases. The germline CDR1 and CDR2 sequences are SGHTA and FQGNSA. The trim removed 5 bases at V and 0 bases at J, leaving 9 bases unmatched. This CDR3 comprises 18 residues. CDR3 DNA sequence: TGTGCCAGCAGCCCTGACGGGACAGGGGCGGCGAACACCGGGGAGCTGTTTTTT. Translating gives CASSPDGTGAANTGELFF.

This clonotype appeared a few times. Written as DNA, the CDR3 is TGTGCCAGTAGTATATGGAGAGATCTAGCCAAAAACATTCAGTACTTC. The encoded protein is CASSIWRDLAKNIQYF. This rearrangement joins TRBV19 to TRBJ2-4, with unresolved D. The V end was cut by 2 bases, the J end by 0 bases, with 11 bases between. This CDR3 contains 16 residues. Germline assignment: CDR1 LNHDA and CDR2 SQIVND (reference sequence).

This clonotype was picked up many times. The chain combines TRBV7-3 with TRBJ2-2, with a tentative D call TRBD1 (6 bases). The germline V gene encodes CDR1 SGHTA and CDR2 FQGTGA. The CDR3 consists of 14 residues. V was cut by 1 base and J by 4 bases, with 7 bases left in between. The CDR3 coding sequence is TGTGCCAGCAGCTTAAGCAGGGGCACCGGGGAGCTGTTTTTT. Its protein is CASSLSRGTGELFF.

Concerning this clonotype: A much larger clone differs from this one at a single base, so this may be a read error. The rearrangement links TRBV12-5 to TRBJ2-3, with 7 bases that match TRBD1. The germline V gene has CDR1 LGHNT and CDR2 FRNRAP. The CDR3 is 14 residues long. For the CDR3, the DNA is TGTGTTAGTGGTGGGGGACAGTTCACAGATACGCAGTATTTT. It translates to CVSGGGQFTDTQYF.

This clonotype was observed at least ten times. The chain joins TRBV2 to TRBJ1-2, with D possibly matching TRBD1 (6 bases). CDR1 and CDR2 from the germline V gene are SNHLY and FYNNEI. V was pared by 2 bases and J by 2 bases, with 15 bases between. The CDR3 spans 16 residues. The CDR3 reads CASSENGGRGNYGYTF. The CDR3 DNA sequence: TGTGCCAGCAGTGAAAACGGGGGCCGGGGAAACTATGGCTACACCTTC.

This clonotype appeared many times. The V call is TRBV11-2, the J call TRBJ2-5; the D gene is possibly TRBD2 (5 bases). CDR1 is SGHAT and CDR2 is FQNNGV in the germline V gene. Trimming stripped 4 bases from V and 5 bases from J, with 14 bases between. This CDR3 is built from 14 residues. Here the CDR3 DNA reads TGTGCCAGCAGCTCGGACTTATTAATGGAGACCCAGTACTTC. Protein product: CASSSDLLMETQYF.

This clonotype has ten or more counts. This sequence joins TRBV6-1 and TRBJ2-1, with D maybe TRBD2 (7 bases). This CDR3 has 16 residues. CDR1 and CDR2 (germline): MNHNS, SASEGT. Between the trimmed V and J ends, which lost 5 bases and 9 bases, there was a span of 23 bases. CDR3 bases: TGTGCCAGCAGTCCCCTTGGAGGGGGAGGGCCGGGTGAGCAGTTCTTC. Amino acids: CASSPLGGGGPGEQFF.

The gene calls are TRBV7-9 and TRBJ2-1; no clear D gene. Germline V gives CDR1 SEHNR, CDR2 FQNEAQ (reference sequence). The CDR3 length is 15 residues. Trimming took off 0 bases at V and 4 bases at J, with 10 bases between the two ends. The CDR3 region has the DNA TGTGCCAGCAGCTTAGCCGGGCCACTTTACAATGAGCAGTTCTTC. Its translation is CASSLAGPLYNEQFF.